These 25 T cell receptor beta chains came from one sample sequenced in a study of CXCR3-negative and CXCR3-positive naive CD8 T cells. Study results and limitations: TRB CDR3 hydrophobicity was greater in CXCR3-positive naive cells than in CXCR3-negative naive cells.

It was by 5' RACE with UMI labels that the TRB cDNA libraries were prepared. TCRdb reanalyzed the 5' RACE reads and collapses them to one entry per CDR3 protein, without DNA. The repertoire table contains 100,000 to 150,000 distinct CDR3 sequences. Antigens of these TCRs are unknown. Input material: naive CXCR3+ CD8+ T cells from blood. Subset: CD45RO-CCR7+CD27+CD95- naive CD8+ T cells expressing CXCR3 (TNR3+). The receptors stem from a human donor in good health. Some clones in this sample may be carry-over from other donors' samples.

This chain joins TRBV5-1 and TRBJ1-1. The CDR3 length is 15 residues. Germline values: CDR1 SGHRS, CDR2 YFSETQ. The CDR3 loop reads CASSLAKNMNTEAFF.

The chain employs TRBV13 and TRBJ2-1; TCRdb proposes TRBD1, but this gene call is untestable without DNA. The CDR3 consists of 16 residues. Germline CDR1 is PRHDT and CDR2 is FYEKMQ (reference sequence). The CDR3 reads CASSLDRDRAYNEQFF.

V and J are TRBV7-9 and TRBJ1-1; TCRdb gives TRBD1 as the D gene, but with no DNA this cannot be confirmed. The CDR3 has 14 residues. The germline CDR1 and CDR2 sequences are SEHNR and FQNEAQ (reference sequence). The CDR3 protein is CASSSRQGWTEAFF.

The chain combines TRBV5-5 with TRBJ2-7. CDR1 is SGHKS and CDR2 is YYEKEE in the germline V gene (reference sequence). This CDR3 contains 11 residues. Here the CDR3 reads CASSLYSEQYF.

The chain links TRBV27 to TRBJ2-7; TCRdb calls TRBD1, which cannot be checked without DNA. Per the germline V gene, CDR1 is MNHEY and CDR2 is SMNVEV (reference sequence). This CDR3 has 13 amino acids. CDR3 amino acids: CASSGQGAGEQYF.

The V gene is TRBV28, the J gene TRBJ2-6. The CDR3 covers 16 residues. The germline V gene has CDR1 MDHEN and CDR2 SYDVKM. The CDR3 protein is CASSFWDSSGANVLTF.

The chain combines TRBV29-1 with TRBJ2-1. The CDR3 is 11 residues long. The germline V gene encodes CDR1 SQVTM and CDR2 ANQGSEA. CDR3 protein: CSVEESNEQFF.

The genes are TRBV4-3 and TRBJ1-4. Germline V gene data show CDR1 as LGHNA and CDR2 as YSLEER. The CDR3 contains 17 residues. CDR3 sequence: CASSQDRVTSTNEKLFF.

The chain joins TRBV5-6 to TRBJ2-2. From germline, CDR1 is SGHDT and CDR2 YYEEEE. The CDR3 consists of 12 residues. The CDR3 loop reads CASSLWAGELFF.

The V and J genes are TRBV4-2 and TRBJ1-1; TCRdb lists TRBD1, though no DNA is available to test this call. The CDR3 totals 16 residues. CDR1 is LGHNA, CDR2 YNFKEQ, per germline. CDR3 sequence reads: CASSPVGGAGNTEAFF.

The chain links TRBV4-1 to TRBJ2-2; TCRdb's D gene call, TRBD1, goes unchecked for lack of DNA. The CDR3 is made up of 14 amino acids. Germline values: CDR1 MGHRA, CDR2 YSYEKL. The chain's CDR3 is CASSQSQGSGELFF.

CDR3 region: CSASHSGRYNSPLHF. This chain links TRBV20-1 with TRBJ1-6; TCRdb's D call, TRBD1, is unchecked because there is no DNA. The germline V gene encodes CDR1 DFQATT and CDR2 SNEGSKA (reference sequence). The CDR3 spans 15 residues.

The CDR3 sequence is CASSVESGSYGYTF. This rearrangement joins TRBV9 to TRBJ1-2. CDR3 length: 14 residues. Germline lookup yields CDR1 SGDLS and CDR2 YYNGEE.

The chain carries TRBV2 and TRBJ2-1; TCRdb outputs TRBD1, but without DNA this stays unchecked. CDR1 and CDR2 from the germline V gene are SNHLY and FYNNEI. This CDR3 is built from 15 residues. CDR3 residues: CASSEAGTVYNEQFF.

The gene calls are TRBV7-2 and TRBJ2-5. The CDR3 runs to 14 residues. The germline gives CDR1 SGHTA, CDR2 FQGNSA. CDR3: CASSLRRYQETQYF.

This rearrangement joins TRBV7-9 to TRBJ2-1; the D gene TCRdb calls, TRBD1, cannot be checked with no DNA. This CDR3 has 14 residues. The germline V gene has CDR1 SEHNR and CDR2 FQNEAQ (reference sequence). This CDR3 is CASSSSAGVYEQFF.

The chain recombines TRBV29-1 with TRBJ2-5. The CDR3 has 14 amino acids. CDR1 is SQVTM and CDR2 is ANQGSEA in the germline V gene. The CDR3 spells CSVERETAQETQYF.

This sequence joins TRBV7-2 and TRBJ2-1; the TCRdb call, TRBD2, lacks DNA for checking. Germline V gene sequence: CDR1 SGHTA, CDR2 FQGNSA. There are 14 residues in the CDR3. The CDR3 is CASSLLAGASEQFF.

The chain combines TRBV29-1 with TRBJ2-7; TCRdb proposes TRBD2, but this gene call is untestable without DNA. Germline V gene sequence: CDR1 SQVTM, CDR2 ANQGSEA. The CDR3 consists of 16 residues. The CDR3 is CSVVSPAGGPSYEQYF.

V gene TRBV29-1 combines with J gene TRBJ2-7; TCRdb proposes TRBD2, but this gene call is untestable without DNA. Germline V lookup: CDR1 SQVTM, CDR2 ANQGSEA. The CDR3 extends over 18 amino acids. CDR3 sequence: CSVEGATSGSLGSYEQYF.

This chain links TRBV7-9 with TRBJ2-1; the D call from TCRdb, TRBD1, cannot be confirmed without DNA. Germline V gene data show CDR1 as SEHNR and CDR2 as FQNEAQ (reference sequence). There are 16 residues in the CDR3. CDR3 region: CASTLPGGLAYNEQFF.

This chain links TRBV7-2 with TRBJ1-6; lacking DNA, the TRBD1 call made by TCRdb goes unchecked. Per the germline V gene, CDR1 is SGHTA and CDR2 is FQGNSA. The CDR3 contains 17 residues. The CDR3: CASSPTGQGAYNSPLHF. Full variable domain (rest looked up from reference TRBV7-2 and TRBJ1-6): GAGVSQSPSNKVTEKGKDVELRCDPISGHTALYWYRQSLGQGLEFLIYFQGNSAPDKSGLPSDRFSAERTGGSVSTLTIQRTQQEDSAVYLCASSPTGQGAYNSPLHFGNGTRLTVT.

The chain employs TRBV11-3 and TRBJ2-1; TCRdb calls TRBD1, which cannot be checked without DNA. The germline V gene has CDR1 SGHNT and CDR2 YENEEA. CDR3 length: 15 residues. CDR3: CASSLAGEMWHEQFF.

The CDR3 sequence is CSASPVDSISYEQYF. The chain combines TRBV20-1 with TRBJ2-7; lacking DNA, the TRBD1 call made by TCRdb goes unchecked. Looked up from germline, CDR1 is DFQATT and CDR2 is SNEGSKA (reference sequence). The CDR3 totals 15 residues.

This chain connects TRBV12-3 or TRBV12-4 to TRBJ2-1; TCRdb indicates TRBD2, and absent DNA this call remains unverified. The CDR3 runs to 15 residues. This CDR3 is CASTFSRLGGPEQFF.